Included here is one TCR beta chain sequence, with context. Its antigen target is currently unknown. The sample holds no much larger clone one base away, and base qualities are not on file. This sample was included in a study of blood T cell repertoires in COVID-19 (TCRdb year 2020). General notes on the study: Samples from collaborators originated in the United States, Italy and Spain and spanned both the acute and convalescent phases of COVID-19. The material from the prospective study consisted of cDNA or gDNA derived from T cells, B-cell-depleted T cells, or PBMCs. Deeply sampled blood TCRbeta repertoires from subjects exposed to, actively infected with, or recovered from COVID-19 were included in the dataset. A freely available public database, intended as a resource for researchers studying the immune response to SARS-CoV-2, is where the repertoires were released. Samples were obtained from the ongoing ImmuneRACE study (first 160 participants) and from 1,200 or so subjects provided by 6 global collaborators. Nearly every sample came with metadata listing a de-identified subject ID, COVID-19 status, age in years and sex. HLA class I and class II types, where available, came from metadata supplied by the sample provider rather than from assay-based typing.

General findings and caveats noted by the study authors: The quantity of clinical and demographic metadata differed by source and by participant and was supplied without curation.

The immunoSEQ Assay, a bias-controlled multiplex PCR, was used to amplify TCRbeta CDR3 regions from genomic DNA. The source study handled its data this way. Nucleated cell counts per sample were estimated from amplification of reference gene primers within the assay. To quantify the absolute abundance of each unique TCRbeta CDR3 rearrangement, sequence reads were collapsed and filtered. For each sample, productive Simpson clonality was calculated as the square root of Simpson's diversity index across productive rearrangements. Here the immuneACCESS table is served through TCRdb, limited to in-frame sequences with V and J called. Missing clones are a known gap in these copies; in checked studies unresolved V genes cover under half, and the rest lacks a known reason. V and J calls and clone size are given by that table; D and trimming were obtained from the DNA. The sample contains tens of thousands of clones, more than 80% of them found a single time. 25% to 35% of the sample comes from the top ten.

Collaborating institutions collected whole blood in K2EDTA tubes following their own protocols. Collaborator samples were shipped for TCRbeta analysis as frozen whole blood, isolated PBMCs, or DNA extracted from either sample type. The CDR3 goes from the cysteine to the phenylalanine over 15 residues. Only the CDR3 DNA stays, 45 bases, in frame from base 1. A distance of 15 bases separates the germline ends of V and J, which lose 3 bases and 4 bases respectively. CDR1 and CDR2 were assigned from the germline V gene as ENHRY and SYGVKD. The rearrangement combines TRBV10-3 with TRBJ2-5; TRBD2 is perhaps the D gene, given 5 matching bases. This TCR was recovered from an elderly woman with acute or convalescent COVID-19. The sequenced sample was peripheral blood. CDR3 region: CAISDSGRGLETQYF. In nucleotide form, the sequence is TGTGCCATCAGTGATTCGGGGAGAGGGTTAGAGACCCAGTACTTC.